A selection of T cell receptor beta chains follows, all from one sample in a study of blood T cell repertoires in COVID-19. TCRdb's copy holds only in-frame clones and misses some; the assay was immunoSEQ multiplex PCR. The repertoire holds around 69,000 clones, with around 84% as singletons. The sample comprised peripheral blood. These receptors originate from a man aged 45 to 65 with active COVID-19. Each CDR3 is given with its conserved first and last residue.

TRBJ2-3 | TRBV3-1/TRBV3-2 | CASSHPGGAHTDTQYF
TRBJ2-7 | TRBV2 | CASSEQGGLDEQYF
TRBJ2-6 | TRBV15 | CATSSSGTGGAGANVLTF
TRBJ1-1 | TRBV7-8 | CASSLAGVGLNTEAFF
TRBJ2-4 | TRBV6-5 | CASRETGAGNIQYF
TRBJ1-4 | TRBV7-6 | CASSSDAGINEKLFF
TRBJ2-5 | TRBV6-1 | CASSEIAGGSKTQYF
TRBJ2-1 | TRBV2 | CASHLRARDEQFF
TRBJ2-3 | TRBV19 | CASSREASYSTDTQYF
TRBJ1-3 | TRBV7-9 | CASSLDGAPGNTIYF
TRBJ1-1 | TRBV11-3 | CASSTLNTEAFF
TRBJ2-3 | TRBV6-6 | CASSYFSGSADTQYF
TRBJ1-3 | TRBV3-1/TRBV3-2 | CASSQGTRGGNTIYF
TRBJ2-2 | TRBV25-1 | CASSDRTGANTGELFF
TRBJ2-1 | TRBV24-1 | CATSEGGQWVDEQFF
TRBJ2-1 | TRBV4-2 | CASSQEGAGDPNEQFF
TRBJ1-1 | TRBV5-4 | CASSLDSSRGAGAFF
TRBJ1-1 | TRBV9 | CASSPSEPTEAFF
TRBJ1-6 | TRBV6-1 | CASSERGKGTNSPLHF
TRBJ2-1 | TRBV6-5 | CASNGGGAGNNEQFF
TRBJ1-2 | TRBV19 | CASSTARGQELNYGYTF
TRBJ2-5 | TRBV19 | CASNQYGGLGETQYF
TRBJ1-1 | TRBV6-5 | CASRTGTANTEAFF
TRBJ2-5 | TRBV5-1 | CASSFEAGGRETQYF
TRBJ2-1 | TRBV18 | CASSIGSRGQFF
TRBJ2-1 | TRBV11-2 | CASSPTSGGSYNEQFF
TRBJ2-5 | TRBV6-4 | CASSTTGTSGKGETQYF
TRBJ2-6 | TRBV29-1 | CSVSQGQGMAGANVLTF
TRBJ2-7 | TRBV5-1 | CASSGGTGIDEQYF
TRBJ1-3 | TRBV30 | CALDTGGNTIYF
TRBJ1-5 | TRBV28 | CASRRPGQGDQPQHF
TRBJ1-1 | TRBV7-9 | CASSLDTGLNTEAFF